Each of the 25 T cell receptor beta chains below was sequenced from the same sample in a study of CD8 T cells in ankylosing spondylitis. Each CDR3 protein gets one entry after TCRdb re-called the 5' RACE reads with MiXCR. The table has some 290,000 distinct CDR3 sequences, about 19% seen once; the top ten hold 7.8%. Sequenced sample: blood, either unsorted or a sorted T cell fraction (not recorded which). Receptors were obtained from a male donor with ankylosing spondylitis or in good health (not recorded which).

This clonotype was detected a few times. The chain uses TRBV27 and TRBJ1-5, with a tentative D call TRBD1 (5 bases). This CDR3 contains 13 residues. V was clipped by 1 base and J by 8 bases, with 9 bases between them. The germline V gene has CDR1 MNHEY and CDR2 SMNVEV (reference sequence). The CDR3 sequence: CASSLLGREPQHF. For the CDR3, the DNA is TGTGCCAGCAGTTTATTGGGGCGGGAGCCCCAGCATTTT.

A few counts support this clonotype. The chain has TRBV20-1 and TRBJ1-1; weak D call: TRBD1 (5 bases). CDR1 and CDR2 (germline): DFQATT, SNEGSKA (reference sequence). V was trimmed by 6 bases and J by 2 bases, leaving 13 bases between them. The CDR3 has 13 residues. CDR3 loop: CSAGGRTNTEAFF. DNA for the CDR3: TGCAGTGCCGGAGGCCGGACAAACACTGAAGCTTTCTTT.

The CDR3 nucleotides are TGCGCCAGCAGCTCGGAAGGGTTAGCTCCTGGTGAAAAACTGTTTTTT. Amino acids: CASSSEGLAPGEKLFF. V usage is TRBV5-1 and J usage is TRBJ1-4; D is ambiguous. The germline V gene encodes CDR1 SGHRS and CDR2 YFSETQ. The V end was cut by 3 bases, the J end by 7 bases, with 19 bases between. This CDR3 spans 16 amino acids.

DNA of the CDR3: TGTGCCAGCAGCTCGGGACCATTGAACACTGAAGCTTTCTTT. It specifies CASSSGPLNTEAFF. This rearrangement joins TRBV7-3 to TRBJ1-1; D is perhaps TRBD1 (5 bases). This CDR3 spans 14 amino acids. The germline V and J ends were trimmed by 4 bases and 0 bases, with 9 bases remaining between them. Per the germline V gene, CDR1 is SGHTA and CDR2 is FQGTGA. Full variable domain (remainder filled in from reference TRBV7-3 and TRBJ1-1): GAGVSQTPSNKVTEKGKYVELRCDPISGHTALYWYRQSLGQGPEFLIYFQGTGAADDSGLPNDRFFAVRPEGSVSTLKIQRTERGDSAVYLCASSSGPLNTEAFFGQGTRLTVV.

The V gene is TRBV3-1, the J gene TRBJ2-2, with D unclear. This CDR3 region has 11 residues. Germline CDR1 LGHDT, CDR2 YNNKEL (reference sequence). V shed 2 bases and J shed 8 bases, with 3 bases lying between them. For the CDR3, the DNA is TGTGCCAGCAGCCAACAAGGGGAGCTGTTTTTT. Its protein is CASSQQGELFF.

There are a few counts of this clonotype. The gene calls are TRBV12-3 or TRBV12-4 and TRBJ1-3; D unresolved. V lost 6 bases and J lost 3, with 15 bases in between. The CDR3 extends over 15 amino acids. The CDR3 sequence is CASSIPGGNGNTIYF. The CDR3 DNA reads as TGTGCCAGCAGCATACCGGGCGGCAATGGAAACACCATATATTTT.

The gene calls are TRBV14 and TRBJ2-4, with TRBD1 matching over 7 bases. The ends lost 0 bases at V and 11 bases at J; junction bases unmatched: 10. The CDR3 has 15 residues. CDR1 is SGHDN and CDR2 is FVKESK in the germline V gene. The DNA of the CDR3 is TGTGCCAGCAGCCAAGAACAGGGGTATACCAGGGTTCAGTACTTC. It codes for CASSQEQGYTRVQYF.

This chain's CDR3 is CATSRAPTGPYEQYV. The CDR3 DNA is TGTGCCACCAGCAGAGCCCCGACAGGGCCCTACGAGCAGTACGTC. The V call is TRBV15, the J call TRBJ2-7, with 7 bases that match TRBD1. The CDR3 loop spans 15 amino acids. The V gene end was trimmed by 1 base and the J gene end by 2 bases; junction bases not matched to a gene: 5. Germline values: CDR1 LNHNV, CDR2 YYDKDF (reference sequence).

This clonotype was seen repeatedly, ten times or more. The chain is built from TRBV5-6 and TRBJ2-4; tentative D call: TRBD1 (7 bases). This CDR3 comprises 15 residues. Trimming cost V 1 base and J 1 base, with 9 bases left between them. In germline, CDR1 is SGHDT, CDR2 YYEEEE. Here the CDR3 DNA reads TGTGCCAGCAGCTTGTCAGGGGGGGCCAAAAACATTCAGTACTTC. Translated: CASSLSGGAKNIQYF. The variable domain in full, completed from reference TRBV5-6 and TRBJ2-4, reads DAGVTQSPTHLIKTRGQQVTLRCSPKSGHDTVSWYQQALGQGPQFIFQYYEEEERQRGNFPDRFSGHQFPNYSSELNVNALLLGDSALYLCASSLSGGAKNIQYFGAGTRLSVL.

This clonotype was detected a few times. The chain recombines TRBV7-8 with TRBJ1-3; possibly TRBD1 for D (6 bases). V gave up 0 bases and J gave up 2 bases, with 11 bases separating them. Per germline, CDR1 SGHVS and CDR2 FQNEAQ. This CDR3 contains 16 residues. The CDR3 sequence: CASSLAQGSTGNTIYF. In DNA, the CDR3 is TGTGCCAGCAGCTTAGCCCAGGGGAGCACTGGAAACACCATATATTTT. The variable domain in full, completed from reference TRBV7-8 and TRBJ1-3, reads GAGVSQSPRYKVAKRGQDVALRCDPISGHVSLFWYQQALGQGPEFLTYFQNEAQLDKSGLPSDRFFAERPEGSVSTLKIQRTQQEDSAVYLCASSLAQGSTGNTIYFGEGSWLTVV.

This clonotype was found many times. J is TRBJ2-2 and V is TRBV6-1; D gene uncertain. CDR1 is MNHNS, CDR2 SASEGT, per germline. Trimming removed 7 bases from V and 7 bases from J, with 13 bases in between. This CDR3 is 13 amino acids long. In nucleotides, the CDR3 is TGTGCCAGCAAACTGGTCGACATCGGGGAGCTGTTTTTT. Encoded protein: CASKLVDIGELFF.

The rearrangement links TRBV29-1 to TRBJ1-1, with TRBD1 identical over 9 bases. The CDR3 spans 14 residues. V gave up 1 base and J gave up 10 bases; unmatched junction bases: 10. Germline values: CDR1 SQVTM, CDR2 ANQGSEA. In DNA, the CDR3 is TGCAGCGTTGAAGTTGGGGGACAGGGCCAGGGAGCTTTCTTT. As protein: CSVEVGGQGQGAFF.

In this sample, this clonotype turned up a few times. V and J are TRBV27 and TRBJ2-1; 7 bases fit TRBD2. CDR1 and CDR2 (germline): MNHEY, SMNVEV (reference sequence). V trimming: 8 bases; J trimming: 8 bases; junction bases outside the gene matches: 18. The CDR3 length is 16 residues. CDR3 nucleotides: TGTGCCAGCGGACTGTTGACTGGGGGGGACGGCGATGAGCAGTTCTTC. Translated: CASGLLTGGDGDEQFF.

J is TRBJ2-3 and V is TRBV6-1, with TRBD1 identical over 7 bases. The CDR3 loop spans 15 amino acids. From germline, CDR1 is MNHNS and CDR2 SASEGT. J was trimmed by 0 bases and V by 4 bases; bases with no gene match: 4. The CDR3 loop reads CASSVQGTSTDTQYF. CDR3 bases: TGTGCCAGCAGTGTACAGGGGACCAGCACAGATACGCAGTATTTT.

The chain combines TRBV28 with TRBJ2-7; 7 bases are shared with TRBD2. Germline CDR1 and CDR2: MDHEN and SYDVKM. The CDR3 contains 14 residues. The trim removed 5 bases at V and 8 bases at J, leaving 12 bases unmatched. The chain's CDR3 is CASSAREAGAKQYV. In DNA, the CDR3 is TGTGCCAGCAGTGCCAGGGAGGCGGGAGCGAAGCAGTACGTC.

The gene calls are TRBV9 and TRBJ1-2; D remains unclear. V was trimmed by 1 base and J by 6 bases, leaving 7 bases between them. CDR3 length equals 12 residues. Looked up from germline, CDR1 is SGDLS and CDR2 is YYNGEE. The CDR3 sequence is CASSVNQNGYTF. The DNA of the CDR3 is TGTGCCAGCAGCGTAAATCAAAATGGCTACACCTTC.

The CDR3 protein is CASSRASGEAEQYV. For the CDR3, the DNA is TGTGCCAGCAGCCGCGCTAGCGGGGAAGCCGAGCAGTACGTC. The V and J genes are TRBV21-1 and TRBJ2-7; the table's TRBD2 call for D was not verified on the DNA. TRBV21-1 represents a pseudogene. This CDR3 is 14 amino acids long.

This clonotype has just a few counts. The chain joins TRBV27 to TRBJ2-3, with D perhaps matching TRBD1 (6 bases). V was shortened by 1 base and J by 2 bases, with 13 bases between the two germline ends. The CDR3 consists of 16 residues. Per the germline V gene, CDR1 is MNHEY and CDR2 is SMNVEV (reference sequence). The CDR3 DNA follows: TGTGCCAGCAGTTTATTTACAGGGACGGACACAGATACGCAGTATTTT. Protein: CASSLFTGTDTDTQYF.

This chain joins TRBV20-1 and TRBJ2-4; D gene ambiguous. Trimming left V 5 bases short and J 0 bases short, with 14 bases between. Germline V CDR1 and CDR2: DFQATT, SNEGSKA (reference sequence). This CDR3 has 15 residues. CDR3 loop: CSAPEAELAKNIQYF. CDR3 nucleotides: TGCAGTGCTCCAGAGGCGGAGTTAGCCAAAAACATTCAGTACTTC.

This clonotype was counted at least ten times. The CDR3 region has the DNA TGTGCCAGCAGTTACTTGGGCACTGAAGCTTTCTTT. Encoded protein: CASSYLGTEAFF. V usage is TRBV6-5 and J usage is TRBJ1-1; no firm D call. The CDR3 is 12 amino acids. Trimming shortened V by 1 base and J by 4 bases, and 4 bases separated the two germline ends. CDR1 is MNHEY and CDR2 is SVGAGI in the germline V gene.

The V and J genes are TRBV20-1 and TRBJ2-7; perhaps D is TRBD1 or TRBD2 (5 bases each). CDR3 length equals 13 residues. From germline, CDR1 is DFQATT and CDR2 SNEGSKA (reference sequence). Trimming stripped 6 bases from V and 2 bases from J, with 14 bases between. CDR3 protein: CSAARDGTYEQYV. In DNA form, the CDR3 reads TGCAGTGCGGCTCGGGACGGAACCTACGAGCAGTACGTC.

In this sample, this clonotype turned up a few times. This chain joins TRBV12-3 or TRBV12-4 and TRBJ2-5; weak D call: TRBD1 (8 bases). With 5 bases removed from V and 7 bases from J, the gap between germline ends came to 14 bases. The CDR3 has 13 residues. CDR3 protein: CASSLNRGGTQYF. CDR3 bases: TGTGCCAGCAGTCTCAACAGGGGGGGGACCCAGTACTTC.

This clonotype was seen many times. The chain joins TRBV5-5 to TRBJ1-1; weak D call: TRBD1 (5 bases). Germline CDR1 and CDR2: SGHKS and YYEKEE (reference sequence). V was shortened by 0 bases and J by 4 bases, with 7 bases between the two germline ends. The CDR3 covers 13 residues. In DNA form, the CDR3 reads TGTGCCAGCAGCTTGGAGGGGAGCACTGAAGCTTTCTTT. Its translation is CASSLEGSTEAFF.

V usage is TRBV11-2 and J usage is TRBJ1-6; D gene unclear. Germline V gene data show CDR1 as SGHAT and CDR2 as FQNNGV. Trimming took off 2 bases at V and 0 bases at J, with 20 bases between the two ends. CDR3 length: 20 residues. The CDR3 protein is CASSLNPPSRGSSYNSPLHF. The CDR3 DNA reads TGTGCCAGCAGCTTAAATCCCCCCTCCCGCGGAAGCTCCTATAATTCACCCCTCCACTTT. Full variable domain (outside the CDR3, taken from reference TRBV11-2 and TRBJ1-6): EAGVAQSPRYKIIEKRQSVAFWCNPISGHATLYWYQQILGQGPKLLIQFQNNGVVDDSQLPKDRFSAERLKGVDSTLKIQPAKLEDSAVYLCASSLNPPSRGSSYNSPLHFGNGTRLTVT.

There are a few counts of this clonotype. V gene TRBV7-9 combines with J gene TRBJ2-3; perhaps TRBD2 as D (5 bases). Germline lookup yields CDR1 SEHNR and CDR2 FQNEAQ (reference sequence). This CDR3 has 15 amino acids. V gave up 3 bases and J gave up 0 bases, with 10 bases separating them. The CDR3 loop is CASSFPSPSTDTQYF. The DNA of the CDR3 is TGTGCCAGCAGCTTTCCTAGCCCTAGCACAGATACGCAGTATTTT.